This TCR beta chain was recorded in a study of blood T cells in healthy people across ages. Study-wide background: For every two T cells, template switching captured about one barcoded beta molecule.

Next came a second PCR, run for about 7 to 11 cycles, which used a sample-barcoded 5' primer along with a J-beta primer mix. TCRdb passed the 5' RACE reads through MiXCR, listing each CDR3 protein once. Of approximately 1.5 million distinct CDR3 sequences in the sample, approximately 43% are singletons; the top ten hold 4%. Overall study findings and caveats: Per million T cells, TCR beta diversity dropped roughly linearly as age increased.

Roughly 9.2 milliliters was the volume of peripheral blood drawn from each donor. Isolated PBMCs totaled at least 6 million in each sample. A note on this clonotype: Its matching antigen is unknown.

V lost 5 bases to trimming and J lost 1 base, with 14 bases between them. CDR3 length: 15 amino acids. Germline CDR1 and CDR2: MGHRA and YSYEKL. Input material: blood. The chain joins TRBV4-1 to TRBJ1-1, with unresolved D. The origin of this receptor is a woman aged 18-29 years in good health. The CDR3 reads CASSTPGGGNTEAFF. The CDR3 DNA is TGCGCCAGCAGCACACCGGGAGGTGGGAACACTGAAGCTTTCTTT.